This passage covers 15 T cell receptor beta chains from one sample sequenced in a study of T-cell reconstitution after alpha-beta-depleted transplantation in children. For TCRbeta, the library was prepared with unique molecular identifiers. A single record per CDR3 protein comes from TCRdb applying MiXCR to the PCR reads. The data hold around 100,000 distinct CDR3 sequences, with 6% to 9% observed a single time. This specimen consisted of PBMCs, obtained before TCRalphabeta/CD19-depleted stem cell transplant. The receptors come from a boy between 2 and 10 years old with acute lymphoblastic leukemia, due to receive a stem cell transplant.

This clonotype was counted many times. The chain is built from TRBV9 and TRBJ2-5, with 13 bases identical to TRBD2. CDR1 and CDR2 (germline): SGDLS, YYNGEE. There are 16 residues in the CDR3. With 3 bases clipped from V and 4 bases from J, the junction kept 6 bases outside the gene matches. The CDR3 DNA is TGTGCCAGCAGCGCCCGACTAGCGGGGGGAGGAGAGACCCAGTACTTC. Translation gives CASSARLAGGGETQYF.

In this sample, this clonotype turned up many times. The chain links TRBV29-1 to TRBJ1-2; possible D gene TRBD1, 6 bases. Trimming cost V 4 bases and J 5 bases, with 20 bases left between them. The CDR3 extends over 15 amino acids. Germline values: CDR1 SQVTM, CDR2 ANQGSEA. The CDR3 DNA reads TGCAGCGTTGCAGACCTCAATACAGGGCCTTATGGCTACACCTTC. Residues: CSVADLNTGPYGYTF. Variable domain in full (rest from reference TRBV29-1 and TRBJ1-2): SAVISQKPSRDICQRGTSLTIQCQVDSQVTMMFWYRQQPGQSLTLIATANQGSEATYESGFVIDKFPISRPNLTFSTLTVSNMSPEDSSIYLCSVADLNTGPYGYTFGSGTRLTVV.

This clonotype occurred many times. This chain connects TRBV4-2 to TRBJ2-3, with 8 bases that match TRBD2. CDR1 and CDR2 from the germline V gene are LGHNA and YNFKEQ. The CDR3 runs 16 residues. The V segment lost 0 bases and the J segment 0 bases; nucleotides outside the gene matches: 2. The CDR3 region has the DNA TGTGCCAGCAGCCAAGATGAGCGGGGGAGCACAGATACGCAGTATTTT. Protein: CASSQDERGSTDTQYF.

This clonotype has ten or more counts. The genes are TRBV11-2 and TRBJ1-2, with D maybe TRBD1 (5 bases). V was clipped by 4 bases and J by 8 bases, with 17 bases between them. Germline V gene sequence: CDR1 SGHAT, CDR2 FQNNGV. This CDR3 is built from 14 residues. The CDR3 loop reads CASSSEGTSFGYTF. The CDR3 region has the DNA TGTGCCAGCAGCTCCGAGGGGACGTCCTTCGGCTACACCTTC.

This clonotype was counted ten times or more. This chain uses TRBV11-2 with TRBJ2-5; D is undetermined. CDR3 length: 15 amino acids. Germline CDR1 and CDR2: SGHAT and FQNNGV. The V gene lost 5 bases and the J gene lost 5 bases, with 18 bases spanning the gap. The CDR3 is CASSHTNGRVETQYF. Written as DNA, the CDR3 is TGTGCCAGCAGCCATACCAACGGGCGAGTGGAGACCCAGTACTTC.

The rearrangement uses TRBV4-3 and TRBJ2-3; 13 positions match TRBD2. Trimming removed 4 bases from V and 4 bases from J; junction bases left unmatched: 8. CDR3 length: 17 amino acids. Germline CDR1 is LGHNA and CDR2 is YSLEER. The CDR3, as DNA: TGCGCCAGCAGCCTGACACTAGCGGGGGGGCCCGCAGATACGCAGTATTTT. Residues: CASSLTLAGGPADTQYF.

This clonotype was observed at least ten times. The chain uses TRBV20-1 and TRBJ2-1; possibly TRBD2 for D (5 bases). Looked up from germline, CDR1 is DFQATT and CDR2 is SNEGSKA (reference sequence). CDR3 length: 17 amino acids. The V and J ends lost 0 bases and 5 bases respectively, with 20 bases between them. The CDR3: CSARDLPRGDPDNEQFF. The CDR3 DNA reads as TGCAGTGCTAGAGATCTCCCCCGGGGAGACCCAGACAATGAGCAGTTCTTC.

In this sample, this clonotype turned up a few times. The J gene is TRBJ1-2, the V gene TRBV12-3 or TRBV12-4; 8 bases line up with TRBD1. This CDR3 is 15 amino acids long. V gave up 6 bases and J gave up 4 bases; unmatched junction bases: 10. The CDR3 bases are TGTGCCAGCAGCCGAGGACAGGGAGGGCCCTATGGCTACACCTTC. This encodes CASSRGQGGPYGYTF.

The chain uses TRBV6-1 and TRBJ1-2, with D perhaps TRBD1 (5 bases). This CDR3 is 17 amino acids long. The V end was cut by 6 bases, the J end by 3 bases, with 23 bases between. The germline V gene encodes CDR1 MNHNS and CDR2 SASEGT. In DNA, the CDR3 is TGTGCCAGCAGCCTTGAAGATCGCTGGGGCGTGGACTATGGCTACACCTTC. Its translation: CASSLEDRWGVDYGYTF.

This clonotype was seen a handful of times. This sequence joins TRBV5-4 and TRBJ2-3; 9 nucleotides align to TRBD1. The CDR3 has 16 residues. Germline V gene lookup returns CDR1 SGHNT and CDR2 YYREEE (reference sequence). Unmatched junction bases numbered 5, after V lost 3 bases and J lost 0 bases. The CDR3 loop is CASSSGTGPSTDTQYF. In nucleotides, the CDR3 is TGTGCCAGCAGCTCCGGGACAGGGCCTAGCACAGATACGCAGTATTTT.

This chain links TRBV18 with TRBJ1-1; D remains ambiguous. This CDR3 contains 14 residues. V was cut by 3 bases and J by 1 base, with 9 bases left in between. Germline CDR1 is KGHSH and CDR2 is LQKENI. DNA for the CDR3: TGTGCCAGCTCACCGACGGACGGGAACACTGAAGCTTTCTTT. Its translation is CASSPTDGNTEAFF.

The chain recombines TRBV5-4 with TRBJ2-5; TRBD2 aligns across 8 bases. The V and J ends lost 4 bases and 5 bases, in that order; junction bases with no gene match: 13. CDR3 size: 16 residues. Germline V gene sequence: CDR1 SGHNT, CDR2 YYREEE (reference sequence). The CDR3 DNA reads TGTGCCAGCAGCCACTCGGGACTAGTGAAAGGGGAGACCCAGTACTTC. Residues: CASSHSGLVKGETQYF.

Concerning this clonotype itself: It may be a read error: a sequence one base away is much more abundant. V and J are TRBV10-3 and TRBJ2-3, with a tentative D call TRBD2 (6 bases). Germline V gene data show CDR1 as ENHRY and CDR2 as SYGVKD. This CDR3 has 15 residues. CDR3 nucleotide sequence: TGTGCCATCAGTTCAACCGGGACTGTCACATATACGCAGTATTTT. It yields the protein CAISSTGTVTYTQYF.

V gene TRBV6-5 combines with J gene TRBJ1-6; 8 nucleotides align to TRBD1. The trim removed 1 base at V and 9 bases at J, leaving 5 bases unmatched. Germline V lookup: CDR1 MNHEY, CDR2 SVGAGI. The CDR3 sequence is 15 residues long. CDR3 in DNA: TGTGCCAGCAGTTACTTCGGGACAGGACCTTCACCCCTCCACTTT. Translation: CASSYFGTGPSPLHF.

This chain joins TRBV5-4 and TRBJ1-1; weak D call: TRBD1 (6 bases). This CDR3 contains 14 residues. The V end lost 4 bases, the J end lost 0 bases, and 10 bases lay between the germline ends. From germline, CDR1 is SGHNT and CDR2 YYREEE (reference sequence). CDR3 DNA sequence: TGTGCCAGCAGCCTGGGGGCATTGAACACTGAAGCTTTCTTT. Translating it yields CASSLGALNTEAFF. The full variable domain, rest sourced from reference TRBV5-4 and TRBJ1-1, is ETGVTQSPTHLIKTRGQQVTLRCSSQSGHNTVSWYQQALGQGPQFIFQYYREEENGRGNFPPRFSGLQFPNYSSELNVNALELDDSALYLCASSLGALNTEAFFGQGTRLTVV.